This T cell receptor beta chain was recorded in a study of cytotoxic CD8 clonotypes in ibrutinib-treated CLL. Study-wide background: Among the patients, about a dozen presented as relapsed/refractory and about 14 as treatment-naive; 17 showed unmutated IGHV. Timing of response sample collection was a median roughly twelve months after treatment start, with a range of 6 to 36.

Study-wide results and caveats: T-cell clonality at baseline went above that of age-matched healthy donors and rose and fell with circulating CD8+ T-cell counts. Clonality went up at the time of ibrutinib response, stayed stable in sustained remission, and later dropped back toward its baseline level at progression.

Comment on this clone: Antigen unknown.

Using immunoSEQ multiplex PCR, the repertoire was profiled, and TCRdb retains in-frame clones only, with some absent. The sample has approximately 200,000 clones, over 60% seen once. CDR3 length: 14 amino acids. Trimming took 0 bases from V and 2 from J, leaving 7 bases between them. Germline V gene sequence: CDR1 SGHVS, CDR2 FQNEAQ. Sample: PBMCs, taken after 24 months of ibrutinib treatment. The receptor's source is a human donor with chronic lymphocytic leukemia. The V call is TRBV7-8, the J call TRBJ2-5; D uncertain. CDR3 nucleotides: TGTGCCAGCAGCTTAGCGTCAGCTCAAGAGACCCAGTACTTC. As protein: CASSLASAQETQYF.